This T cell receptor (beta chain) was profiled in a study of T cell clonality in common variable immunodeficiency (dated by TCRdb to between 2015 and 2016). Study-wide conclusions, independent of this receptor: TCRbeta clonality was higher in CVID subjects than in healthy controls (t-test p = 0.018), and the increase was most characteristic of about a third of subjects. Although equal DNA input was used, an average of approximately 82,000 unique sequences per sample was obtained for controls, compared with approximately 31,000 for CVID samples. Fewer deletions and N-nucleotide insertions were reportedly observed in CVID TCRbeta sequences, and highly modified clones with 13 or more V deletions were reportedly absent from CVID TCRbeta sequences. According to the authors, figuring out what caused the increased clonality in CVID would require sequencing the repertoires of T cell subpopulations. Differences among patients in the CVID cohort limited the correlations between repertoire features and clinical complications. Fewer TCRbeta clones were shared among CVID subjects than among healthy controls (p < 0.0001).

Most of the CVID patients and most of the healthy controls were of Caucasian heritage. From each donor, about 5 to 8.5 ml of heparinized peripheral whole blood was collected. TCRbeta CDR3 repertoires were sequenced from genomic DNA of adults with common variable immune deficiency (CVID) and healthy adult controls. The control group was made up of roughly 22 healthy adult volunteers (about ten male and approximately twelve female) whose ages ranged from roughly 20 to 70 years, with a mean age of nearly 35. Diluted blood was density-centrifuged over Hypaque 1077 or Ficoll-Paque to isolate peripheral blood mononuclear cells. Genomic DNA was obtained from unsorted mononuclear cells using either Qiagen column purification or a centrifugation-based method. This clone was recorded at least ten times. Its specific antigen is unknown. The observed sequence ends 3 residues before the CDR3 terminus, with the missing tail filled in from the germline J gene.

From cysteine to phenylalanine, the CDR3 is 13 amino acids long. Only the CDR3 bases that were read are kept: 30 of them, in frame from base 1. Trimming takes 1 base from V and 7 bases from J, and the germline ends sit 10 bases apart. The germline V gene (reference sequence) yields SEHNR for CDR1 and FQNEAQ for CDR2. CVID samples and control samples contributed equivalent amounts of genomic DNA as sequencing input. For every sample, a 60 bp segment covering the rearranged TCRbeta CDR3 region was amplified and then sequenced. The immunoSEQ assay, a bias-corrected multiplex PCR combined with high-throughput sequencing, was used to amplify TCRbeta. Regarding the original processing steps: Each unique nucleotide sequence was treated as a clone and annotated with V, D and J genes, copy number and frequency. Sequences were labeled productive if in frame, and non-productive if out of frame or containing stop codons. As previously described, Shannon's entropy was used to calculate clonality. Mean CDR3 Kyte-Doolittle hydropathy was derived from the predicted amino acid sequences of productive clones. Hierarchical clustering of scaled V gene usage was performed with the R hclust function using Manhattan distance and complete linkage. Sharing of clones by CDR3 amino acid sequence was evaluated through resampling of 12 repertoires per group over 100 rounds. The repertoires were searched for 70 published EBV-specific and some 240 published CMV-specific TCRbeta sequences. A couple of CVID samples yielding fewer than 10,000 sequences were excluded from analysis, leaving approximately 40 CVID repertoires. TCRdb stores this immuneACCESS table with in-frame sequences only. Part of the clones is absent; in the studies checked, under half of the shortfall reflects unresolved V genes, and no reason is known for the rest. V, J and clone size reflect that table, while D and trimming were determined from the DNA. The sample records tens of thousands of clones, none occurring a single time. The ten largest clones take up more than 3% of the sample.

The V and J genes are TRBV7-9 and TRBJ1-1, and possibly TRBD1, on 5 matching bases. This TCR was recovered from a person aged 18 to 69 in good health. Sequenced: peripheral blood mononuclear cells. The CDR3 region reads CASSLGIDSEAFF. CDR3 DNA (partial): TGTGCCAGCAGCTTAGGGATTGACAGTGAA.